This is a list of T cell receptor beta chains from one sample in a study of OX40 agonist ivuxolimab in advanced cancers. Only in-frame clones appear in the TCRdb table, and some are missing; sequencing was by immunoSEQ multiplex PCR. The table records some 94,000 clones, roughly 95% of them present only once. Source: CD4+ or CD8+ T cells sorted from blood, taken in a trial of the OX40 agonist ivuxolimab. The receptors stem from an adult with an advanced solid tumor such as melanoma, head and neck, liver or kidney cancer. The CDR3 runs from the conserved cysteine through the conserved F or W. The D gene is left open where the match is weak. The size field is filled for only some rows; it gives once, few, many or a size class.

d_gene	v_gene	abundance	j_gene	CDR3nt	CDR3aa
TRBD2	TRBV27	NA	TRBJ2-7	TGTGCCAGCAGTTTAGCCGGGACTAGCGCCTACGAGCAGTACTTC	CASSLAGTSAYEQYF
TRBD2	TRBV5-4	NA	TRBJ2-1	TGTGCCAGCAGCTGGGCGGGGGGGCCCAGTGAGCAGTTCTTC	CASSWAGGPSEQFF
NA	TRBV25-1	NA	TRBJ2-1	TGTGCCAGCAGTGAATTCGGGAGCTCCTACAATGAGCAGTTCTTC	CASSEFGSSYNEQFF
TRBD1	TRBV28	NA	TRBJ1-6	TGTGCCAGCAGTTTCCGCAGGGACAGGGGGAATAATTCACCCCTCCACTTT	CASSFRRDRGNNSPLHF
NA	TRBV7-6	NA	TRBJ2-5	TGTGCCAGCAGCTTAGAGGCAGGGCTCCAAGAGACCCAGTACTTC	CASSLEAGLQETQYF
TRBD1	TRBV7-9	NA	TRBJ1-3	TGTGCCGCCCTCGGACAGGACACCTCTGGAAACACCATATATTTT	CAALGQDTSGNTIYF
NA	TRBV30	NA	TRBJ1-5	TGTGCCTGGAGTGTATCGGGAAATCAGCCCCAGCATTTT	CAWSVSGNQPQHF
NA	TRBV2	NA	TRBJ2-5	TGTGCCAGTCGCGGACCCCAAGAGACCCAGTACTTC	CASRGPQETQYF
TRBD2	TRBV9	NA	TRBJ2-1	TGTGCCAGCAGCGGACTGACTAGCGGGAGGTCTTACAATGAGCAGTTCTTC	CASSGLTSGRSYNEQFF
NA	TRBV4-1	NA	TRBJ2-1	TGCGCCAGCAGCCAAGAAGGGGGGCTCAGGAATGAGCAGTTCTTC	CASSQEGGLRNEQFF
NA	TRBV5-5	NA	TRBJ2-7	TGTGCCAGCAGCTTGCCCAGCGAAGGTAACGAGCAGTACTTC	CASSLPSEGNEQYF
TRBD1	TRBV4-1	NA	TRBJ2-2	TGCGCCAGCAGCCATGAGACAGGGGGAACCGGGGAGCTGTTTTTT	CASSHETGGTGELFF
NA	TRBV19	NA	TRBJ1-1	TGTGCCAGTAGTATAGGTCTGGGCACTGAAGCTTTCTTT	CASSIGLGTEAFF
TRBD1	TRBV28	NA	TRBJ1-1	TGTGCCAGCAGAGAGACAGGGGTAACGACTGAAGCTTTCTTT	CASRETGVTTEAFF
NA	TRBV5-6	NA	TRBJ2-5	TGTGCCAGCAGCTTGGGGGCAATACAAGAGACCCAGTACTTC	CASSLGAIQETQYF
TRBD1	TRBV28	once	TRBJ1-1	TGTGCCAGCAGGTTAACCGGACAGGGGAACACTGAAGCTTTCTTT	CASRLTGQGNTEAFF
TRBD1	TRBV2	NA	TRBJ2-7	TGTGCCAGCAGAGCCGGGACAGATTCCTACGAGCAGTACTTC	CASRAGTDSYEQYF
NA	TRBV6-1	NA	TRBJ1-1	TGTGCCAGCAGTGAAGGCGATATCATGAACACTGAAGCTTTCTTT	CASSEGDIMNTEAFF
TRBD1	TRBV27	NA	TRBJ1-2	TGTGCCAGCAGTTCAGGACAGGGGGCGAGGGGCTACACCTTC	CASSSGQGARGYTF
NA	TRBV21-1	NA	TRBJ2-7	TGTGCCAGCAGCACCATCAGATGGGTCTACGAGCAGTACTTC	CASSTIRWVYEQYF
NA	TRBV27	NA	TRBJ2-1	TGTGCCAGCAGTGCAACAGGTGCCTTCTCCTACAATGAGCAGTTCTTC	CASSATGAFSYNEQFF
NA	TRBV28	NA	TRBJ2-7	TGTGCCAGCACGGGAGCAGGGAACGAGCAGTACTTC	CASTGAGNEQYF
NA	TRBV7-3	NA	TRBJ2-7	TGTGCCAGCAGCTTAGGGGGTGGGGCCTACGAGCAGTACTTC	CASSLGGGAYEQYF
TRBD1	TRBV6-5	NA	TRBJ1-1	TGTGCCAGCAGCCGAAGACAGGGAATGAACACTGAAGCTTTCTTT	CASSRRQGMNTEAFF
TRBD1	TRBV11-1	NA	TRBJ1-2	TGTGCCAGCAGCGAAAGACAGGGAAAAGATGGCTACACCTTC	CASSERQGKDGYTF
TRBD2	TRBV28	NA	TRBJ2-7	TGTGCCAGCAGTCGACTAGCGGGAGTCTACGAGCAGTACTTC	CASSRLAGVYEQYF
TRBD1	TRBV5-4	NA	TRBJ2-7	TGTGCCAGCAGCCAAGACAGGGGGGGCTCCTACGAGCAGTACTTC	CASSQDRGGSYEQYF
NA	TRBV6-6	few	TRBJ2-7	TGTGCCAGCAACCCGAGGGGGGGTGAGCAGTACTTC	CASNPRGGEQYF
TRBD2	TRBV7-9	NA	TRBJ2-5	TGTGCCAGCCCCCCCGCGGGGGGCCGGGAGACCCAGTACTTC	CASPPAGGRETQYF
TRBD1	TRBV2	NA	TRBJ2-1	TGTGCCAGCGCAGCCGGGACAGGGGCCAACAATGAGCAGTTCTTC	CASAAGTGANNEQFF
NA	TRBV2	NA	TRBJ2-5	TGTGCCAGCAGTGAGGGGCCCGGAGTTTACGAAGAGACCCAGTACTTC	CASSEGPGVYEETQYF
NA	TRBV9	NA	TRBJ2-7	TGTGCCAGCAGCGTAACCGAGGTTGGGTCCTACGAGCAGTACTTC	CASSVTEVGSYEQYF
NA	TRBV19	once	TRBJ2-5	TGTGCCAGTAGTATAGGTCCGTACCAAGAGACCCAGTACTTC	CASSIGPYQETQYF
NA	TRBV10-1	once	TRBJ2-5	TGCGCCAGCAGTGAAGAAACAGGTTGGGAGACCCAGTACTTC	CASSEETGWETQYF
TRBD2	TRBV4-1	NA	TRBJ2-2	TGCGCCAGCAGCCAACCGGGACTAGGCACCGGGGAGCTGTTTTTT	CASSQPGLGTGELFF
TRBD1	TRBV27	NA	TRBJ1-5	TGTGCCAGCAGAGGAACAGGGGGCGATCAGCCCCAGCATTTT	CASRGTGGDQPQHF
NA	TRBV28	NA	TRBJ2-5	TGTGCCAGCAGTGGAACTAGGAGAGAAGAGACCCAGTACTTC	CASSGTRREETQYF
TRBD1	TRBV27	NA	TRBJ2-1	TGTGCCAGCAGTGAACAGGGGGCAGGTGAGCAGTTCTTC	CASSEQGAGEQFF
NA	TRBV7-6	NA	TRBJ2-2	TGTGCCAGCAGCTTAGTGTTGGCAGCCGCGAACACCGGGGAGCTGTTTTTT	CASSLVLAAANTGELFF
TRBD2	TRBV5-1	NA	TRBJ2-7	TGCGCCAGCAGCTTGGCCGTGGCTAGCGGGGACCCACAATACGAGCAGTACTTC	CASSLAVASGDPQYEQYF
NA	TRBV5-5	NA	TRBJ2-7	TGTGCCAGCAGCTTGGGCTTGACTACTCAATACGAGCAGTACTTC	CASSLGLTTQYEQYF
NA	TRBV11-2	NA	TRBJ1-1	TGTGCCAGCAGCTTTGAGGCGGATTTGAACACTGAAGCTTTCTTT	CASSFEADLNTEAFF
TRBD2	TRBV7-6	NA	TRBJ2-5	TGTGCCAGCAGCTTAGTCTCCGGGAGGGCGGAGACCCAGTACTTC	CASSLVSGRAETQYF
NA	TRBV27	NA	TRBJ2-3	TGTGCCAGCAGTATAGACGCCGAGGATACGCAGTATTTT	CASSIDAEDTQYF
TRBD1	TRBV27	NA	TRBJ2-1	TGTGCCAGCAGCGCACCGGGACAGATATACAATGAGCAGTTCTTC	CASSAPGQIYNEQFF
NA	TRBV19	once	TRBJ1-1	TGTGCCAGCACTCCACAGACGGGAGGCACTGAAGCTTTCTTT	CASTPQTGGTEAFF
NA	TRBV28	NA	TRBJ2-7	TGTGCCAGCAGAGGGTTCCTTACCGGGTACGGCTCCTACGAGCAGTACTTC	CASRGFLTGYGSYEQYF
NA	TRBV7-9	NA	TRBJ1-5	TGTGCCAGCAGTCAACAGAACAATCAGCCCCAGCATTTT	CASSQQNNQPQHF
NA	TRBV4-1	NA	TRBJ2-6	TGCGCCAGCAGCCAAGTATACAGAGGTACCGGGGCCAACGTCCTGACTTTC	CASSQVYRGTGANVLTF
TRBD2	TRBV4-3	NA	TRBJ2-1	TGCGCCAGCAGCCAAGATTTCGGGAGACTAGCGGGAGGCTATGAGCAGTTCTTC	CASSQDFGRLAGGYEQFF
TRBD1	TRBV5-5	NA	TRBJ2-7	TGTGCCAGCAGTTGGACAGGTGGGGCGGGCGAGCAGTACTTC	CASSWTGGAGEQYF
NA	TRBV7-7	NA	TRBJ2-7	TGTGCCAGCAGCTTATCCAACGTGGGGACGCAGTACTTC	CASSLSNVGTQYF
NA	TRBV5-6	NA	TRBJ2-5	TGTGCCAGCAGCGATCGGGTCCAAGAGACCCAGTACTTC	CASSDRVQETQYF
NA	TRBV7-9	NA	TRBJ2-7	TGTGCCAGCAGCCCAGGAAACCGGGTCGAGCAGTACTTC	CASSPGNRVEQYF
NA	TRBV19	NA	TRBJ2-3	TGTGCCAGTAGTATATCCTCAGCCCACGGCACAGATACGCAGTATTTT	CASSISSAHGTDTQYF